The following is a T cell receptor beta chain sequence with its context. Its antigen is unknown. Base qualities are not recorded, but no much larger clone differs from it by a single base. Participants in the prospective study were aged 18 to 89 years, lived in under 30 United States geographic areas, and enrolled through a virtual design. To assign participants to cohorts, the prospective study relied on clinical history that participants themselves reported in a screening survey and a study questionnaire. ImmuneRACE Cohort 3 recovered participants were defined by two consecutive negative NP/OP PCR tests, healthcare professional clearance, or symptom resolution. Each participant in the prospective study had whole blood, serum and a nasopharyngeal or oropharyngeal swab collected by mobile phlebotomists. Additional blood draws and questionnaires over an approximately two-month period could optionally be provided by prospective study participants. Blood samples from the prospective study were shipped frozen or at room temperature prior to DNA extraction.

TCRbeta CDR3 regions were amplified from genomic DNA by means of the immunoSEQ Assay, a bias-controlled multiplex PCR. As for the original processing: The number of nucleated cells in each sample was estimated from the amplification of reference gene primers within the assay. To quantify the absolute abundance of each unique TCRbeta CDR3 rearrangement, sequence reads were collapsed and filtered. Productive Simpson clonality was computed per sample as the square root of Simpson's diversity index over productive rearrangements. TCRdb's version of the immuneACCESS table is confined to in-frame rearrangements and falls short of the full clone set. An unresolved V gene accounts for under half of the shortfall where checked; the remainder is of unknown origin. V, J and clone size are those of that table, while D and trimming were read from the DNA. This sample holds fewer than 300,000 clones; 80% to 95% were observed only once. The ten largest make up roughly 1.1% of the sample.

From the cysteine through the phenylalanine, the CDR3 covers 14 amino acids. Solely the CDR3 DNA is kept, with 42 bases framed from the first base. For CDR1 and CDR2, the germline V gene (reference sequence) lists LGHDT and YNNKEL. Here V drops 6 bases and J drops 5 bases, and the junction holds 10 bases not matched to any gene. This sample stems from a study of blood T cell repertoires in COVID-19 (dated by TCRdb to about 2020). In terms of the full investigation: Samples from collaborators originated in the United States, Italy and Spain and spanned both the acute and convalescent phases of COVID-19. The material from the prospective study consisted of cDNA or gDNA derived from T cells, B-cell-depleted T cells, or PBMCs. The dataset comprised deeply sampled blood TCRbeta repertoires from subjects exposed to, actively infected with, or recovered from COVID-19. The repertoires were released in a freely available public database meant as a resource for research on the immune response to SARS-CoV-2. The samples were drawn from two sources: the first 160 participants of the ongoing ImmuneRACE study, and 1,000 to 1,500 subjects contributed by 6 global collaborators. Nearly every sample came with metadata listing a de-identified subject ID, COVID-19 status, age in years and sex. Where available, HLA class I and class II types were taken from metadata supplied by the sample provider and were not determined by assay-based typing.

Overall study outcomes, separate from this receptor: The amount of clinical and demographic metadata varied by source and participant and was provided uncurated.

The TCR originated in a woman aged 25-40 years who had recovered from COVID-19. The chain employs TRBV3-1 (or the pseudogene TRBV3-2) and TRBJ2-7, and 7 bases in between align with TRBD1. Sample: PBMCs or T cells enriched from blood (not recorded which). CDR3 protein: CASRPQGTVDEQYF. The DNA sequence follows: TGTGCCAGCAGACCTCAAGGGACAGTAGACGAGCAGTACTTC.